Listed below are T cell receptor beta chains from one sample, sequenced in a study of blood T cell repertoires in COVID-19. This table comes from immunoSEQ multiplex PCR, and its TCRdb copy is limited to in-frame clones, with some not included. The sample includes about 190,000 clones, roughly 84% seen only once; the top ten take 6.2%. The material sequenced was peripheral blood. The receptors were gathered from a woman in her thirties or forties who had recovered from COVID-19. Each CDR3 is given with its conserved first and last residue. D genes are given only for firm matches. Clone size is shown for a subset of rows, as once, few, many or a class of expanded clone.

NA	TRBD1	TRBV6-5	TRBJ2-7	TGTGCCAGCAGTTCACCCGCCGATATGACAGGGGCGTACTTC	CASSSPADMTGAYF
many	NA	TRBV6-5	TRBJ1-2	TGTGCCAGCAGTTCCTTGTCCTCCCGCGGGGGCTACACCTTC	CASSSLSSRGGYTF
NA	NA	TRBV11-3	TRBJ2-2	TGTGCCAGCAGCTACTACTTGGGGCGGGAGCTGTTTTTT	CASSYYLGRELFF
NA	TRBD1	TRBV7-2	TRBJ2-5	TGTGCCAGCAGCTTAGACGGGACAGGGTCGAAGACCCAGTACTTC	CASSLDGTGSKTQYF
NA	TRBD1	TRBV19	TRBJ2-5	TGTGCCAGTAGTTCCGGGACAGGGGGCGCTTCTGAAGAGACCCAGTACTTC	CASSSGTGGASEETQYF
NA	TRBD2	TRBV11-3	TRBJ2-1	TGTGCCAGCAGCTTAGCAGTGACTAGCGGCAATGAGCAGTTCTTC	CASSLAVTSGNEQFF
NA	TRBD2	TRBV27	TRBJ2-7	TGTGCCAGCAGTCCCTATCTAGCGGGAGGTTCCTACGAGCAGTACTTC	CASSPYLAGGSYEQYF
NA	TRBD2	TRBV27	TRBJ2-7	TGTGCCAGCAAAGGGACTAGCGGGAGTTGGGACTCCTACGAGCAGTACTTC	CASKGTSGSWDSYEQYF
NA	NA	TRBV30	TRBJ1-1	TGTGCCTGGAGTGTAGGGGCTGGGACTGAAGCTTTCTTT	CAWSVGAGTEAFF
NA	NA	TRBV5-4	TRBJ2-3	TGTGCCAGCCATGGACCGGCGGGTGCCACAGATACGCAGTATTTT	CASHGPAGATDTQYF
NA	TRBD1	TRBV15	TRBJ1-2	TGTGCCACCAGCAGTACCAGGGGGCCGGTCTATGGCTACACCTTC	CATSSTRGPVYGYTF
NA	TRBD1	TRBV2	TRBJ1-3	TGTGCCAGCAGTCTCCCCGCGGACAGGGGAAAGAGCTCTGGAAACACCATATATTTT	CASSLPADRGKSSGNTIYF
once	NA	TRBV7-9	TRBJ2-3	TGTGCCAGCAGCTTCCTTAGCCAGGGCCCAGATACGCAGTATTTT	CASSFLSQGPDTQYF
NA	NA	TRBV27	TRBJ2-5	TGTGCCAGCAGTTCCAAGCAAATACAAGAGACCCAGTACTTC	CASSSKQIQETQYF
NA	TRBD1	TRBV28	TRBJ1-3	TGTGCCAGCAGTATAGGACAGGTCCGAAACACCATATATTTT	CASSIGQVRNTIYF
NA	NA	TRBV5-3	TRBJ2-7	TGTGCCAGAAGCCTGGGGGGAGGCGGGGGCCCCTACGAGCAGTACTTC	CARSLGGGGGPYEQYF
NA	TRBD2	TRBV11-2	TRBJ2-1	TGTGCCAGCAGCCTACCTTTTCCGGGAGGCGCCTACAATGAGCAGTTCTTC	CASSLPFPGGAYNEQFF
NA	TRBD1	TRBV19	TRBJ2-1	TGTGCCAGTAGTATTCAGGGGGCCTCTTCCCACAATGAGCAGTTCTTC	CASSIQGASSHNEQFF
NA	TRBD1	TRBV7-9	TRBJ2-7	TGTGCCAGCAGCTTAACTTCGACAGGGGCGTTCTACGAGCAGTACTTC	CASSLTSTGAFYEQYF
NA	NA	TRBV12-3/TRBV12-4	TRBJ1-5	TGTGCCAGCAGTCAGGTTAGCAATCAGCCCCAGCATTTT	CASSQVSNQPQHF
NA	TRBD1	TRBV29-1	TRBJ1-6	TGCAGCGTCATGACAGGGGCAGAAAATTCACCCCTCCACTTT	CSVMTGAENSPLHF
NA	NA	TRBV7-2	TRBJ1-1	TGTGCCAGCAGCTTTATCCAGGGGAACACTGAAGCTTTCTTT	CASSFIQGNTEAFF